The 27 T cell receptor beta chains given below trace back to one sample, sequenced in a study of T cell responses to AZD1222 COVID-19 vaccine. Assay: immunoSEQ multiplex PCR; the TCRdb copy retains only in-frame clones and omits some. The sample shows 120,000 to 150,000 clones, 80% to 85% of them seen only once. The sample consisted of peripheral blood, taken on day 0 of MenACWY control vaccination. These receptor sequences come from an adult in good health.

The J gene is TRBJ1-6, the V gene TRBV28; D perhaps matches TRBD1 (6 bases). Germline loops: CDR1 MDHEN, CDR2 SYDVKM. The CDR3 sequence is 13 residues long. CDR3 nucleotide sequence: TGTGTCACACAGGGTTCCTATAATTCACCCCTCCACTTT. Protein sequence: CVTQGSYNSPLHF.

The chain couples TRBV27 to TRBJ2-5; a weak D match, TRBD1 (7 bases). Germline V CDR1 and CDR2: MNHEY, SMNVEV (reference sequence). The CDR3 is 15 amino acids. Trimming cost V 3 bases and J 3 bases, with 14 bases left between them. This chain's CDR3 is CASSLGGQTKETQYF. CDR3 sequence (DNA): TGTGCCAGCAGTTTGGGGGGACAGACTAAAGAGACCCAGTACTTC.

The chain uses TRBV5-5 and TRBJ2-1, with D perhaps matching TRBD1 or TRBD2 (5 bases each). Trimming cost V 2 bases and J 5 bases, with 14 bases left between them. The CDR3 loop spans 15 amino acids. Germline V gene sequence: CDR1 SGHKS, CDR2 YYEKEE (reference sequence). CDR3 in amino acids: CASSFRQVGDNEQFF. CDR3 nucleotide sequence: TGTGCCAGCAGCTTCCGCCAGGTGGGGGACAATGAGCAGTTCTTC.

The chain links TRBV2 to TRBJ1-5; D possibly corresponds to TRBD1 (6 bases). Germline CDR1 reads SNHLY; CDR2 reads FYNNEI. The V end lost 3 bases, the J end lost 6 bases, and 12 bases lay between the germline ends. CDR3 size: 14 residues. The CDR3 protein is CASSDGGGRQPQHF. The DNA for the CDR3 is TGTGCCAGCAGTGACGGAGGGGGACGTCAGCCCCAGCATTTT.

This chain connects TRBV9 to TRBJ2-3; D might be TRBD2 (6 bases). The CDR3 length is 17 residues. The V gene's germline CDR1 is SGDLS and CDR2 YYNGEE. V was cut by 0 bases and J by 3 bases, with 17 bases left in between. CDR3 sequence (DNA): TGTGCCAGCAGCGTAGGCCCCGGGGAGCGGGTGACAGATACGCAGTATTTT. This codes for CASSVGPGERVTDTQYF. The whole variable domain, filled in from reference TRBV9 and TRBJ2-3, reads DSGVTQTPKHLITATGQRVTLRCSPRSGDLSVYWYQQSLDQGLQFLIQYYNGEERAKGNILERFSAQQFPDLHSELNLSSLELGDSALYFCASSVGPGERVTDTQYFGPGTRLTVL.

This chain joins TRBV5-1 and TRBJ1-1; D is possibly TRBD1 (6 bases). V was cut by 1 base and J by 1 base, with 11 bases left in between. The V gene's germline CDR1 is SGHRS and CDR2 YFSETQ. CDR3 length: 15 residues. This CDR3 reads CASSLLGGTNTEAFF. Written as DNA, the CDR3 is TGCGCCAGCAGCTTGTTGGGGGGCACGAACACTGAAGCTTTCTTT. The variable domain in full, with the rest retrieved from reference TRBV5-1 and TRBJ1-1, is KAGVTQTPRYLIKTRGQQVTLSCSPISGHRSVSWYQQTPGQGLQFLFEYFSETQRNKGNFPGRFSGRQFSNSRSEMNVSTLELGDSALYLCASSLLGGTNTEAFFGQGTRLTVV.

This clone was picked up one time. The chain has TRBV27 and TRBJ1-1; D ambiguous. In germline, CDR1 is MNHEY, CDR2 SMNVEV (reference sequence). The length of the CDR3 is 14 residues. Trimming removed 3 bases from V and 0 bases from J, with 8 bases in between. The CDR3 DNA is TGTGCCAGCAGTTTTCGTGGTTTGAACACTGAAGCTTTCTTT. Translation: CASSFRGLNTEAFF.

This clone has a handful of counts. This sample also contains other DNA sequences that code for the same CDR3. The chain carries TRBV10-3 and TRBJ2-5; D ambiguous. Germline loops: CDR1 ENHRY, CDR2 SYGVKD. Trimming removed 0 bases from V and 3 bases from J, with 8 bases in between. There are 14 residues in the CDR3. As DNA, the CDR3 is TGTGCCATCAGTGAGTCAAACAGAAAAGAGACCCAGTACTTC. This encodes CAISESNRKETQYF.

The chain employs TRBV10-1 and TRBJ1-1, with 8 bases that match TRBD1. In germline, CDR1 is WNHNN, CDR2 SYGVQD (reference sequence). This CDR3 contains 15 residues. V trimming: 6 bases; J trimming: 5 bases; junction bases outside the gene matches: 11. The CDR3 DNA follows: TGCGCCAGCAGCGAGGGTCAGGGGGCCCGAACTGAAGCTTTCTTT. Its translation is CASSEGQGARTEAFF.

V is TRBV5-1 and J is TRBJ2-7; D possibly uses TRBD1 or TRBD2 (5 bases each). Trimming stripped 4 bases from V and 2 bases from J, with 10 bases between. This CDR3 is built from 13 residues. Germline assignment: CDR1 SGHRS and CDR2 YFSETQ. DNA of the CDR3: TGCGCCAGCAGCCGGGACCTTACCTACGAGCAGTACTTC. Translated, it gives CASSRDLTYEQYF.

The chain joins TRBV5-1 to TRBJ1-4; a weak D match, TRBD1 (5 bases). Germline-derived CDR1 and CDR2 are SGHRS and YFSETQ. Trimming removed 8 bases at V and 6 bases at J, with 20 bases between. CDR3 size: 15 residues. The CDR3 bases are TGCGCCAGTACCCACCTCGGGGGGAAGGATGAAAAACTGTTTTTT. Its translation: CASTHLGGKDEKLFF.

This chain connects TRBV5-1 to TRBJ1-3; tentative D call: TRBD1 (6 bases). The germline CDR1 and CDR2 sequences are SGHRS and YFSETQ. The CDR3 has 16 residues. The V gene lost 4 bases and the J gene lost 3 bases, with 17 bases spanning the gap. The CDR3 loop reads CASSGDTLPYGNTIYF. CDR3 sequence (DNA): TGCGCCAGCAGCGGGGACACTCTCCCTTATGGAAACACCATATATTTT.

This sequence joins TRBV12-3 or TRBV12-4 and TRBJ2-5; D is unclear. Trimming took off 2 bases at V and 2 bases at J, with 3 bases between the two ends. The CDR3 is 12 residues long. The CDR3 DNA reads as TGTGCCAGCAGTTTAAATCAAGAGACCCAGTACTTC. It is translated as CASSLNQETQYF.

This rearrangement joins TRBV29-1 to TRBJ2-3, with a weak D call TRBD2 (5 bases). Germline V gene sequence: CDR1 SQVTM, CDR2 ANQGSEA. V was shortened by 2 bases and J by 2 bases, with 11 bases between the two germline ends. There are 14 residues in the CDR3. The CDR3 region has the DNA TGCAGCGTTGAACCGGGGTCTAACACAGATACGCAGTATTTT. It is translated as CSVEPGSNTDTQYF.

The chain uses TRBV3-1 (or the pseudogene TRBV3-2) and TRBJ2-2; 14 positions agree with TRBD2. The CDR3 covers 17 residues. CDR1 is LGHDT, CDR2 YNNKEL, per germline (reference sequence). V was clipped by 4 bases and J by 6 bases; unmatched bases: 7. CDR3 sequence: CASSPRGTSGGSGELFF. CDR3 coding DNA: TGTGCCAGCAGCCCCCGTGGGACTAGCGGGGGATCCGGGGAGCTGTTTTTT.

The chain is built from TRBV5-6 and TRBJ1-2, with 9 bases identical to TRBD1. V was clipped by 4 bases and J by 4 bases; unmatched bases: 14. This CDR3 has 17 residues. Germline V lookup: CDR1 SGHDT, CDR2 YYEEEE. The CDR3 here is CASSTGQGFKNSYGYTF. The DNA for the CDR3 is TGTGCCAGCAGCACGGGACAGGGATTCAAAAACAGCTATGGCTACACCTTC.

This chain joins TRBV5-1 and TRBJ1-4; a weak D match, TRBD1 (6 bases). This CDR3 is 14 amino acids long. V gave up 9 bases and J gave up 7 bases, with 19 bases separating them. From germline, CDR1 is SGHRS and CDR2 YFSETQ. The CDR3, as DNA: TGCGCCACCGGCTTCGGGGGCTTCGGTGAAAAACTGTTTTTT. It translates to CATGFGGFGEKLFF.

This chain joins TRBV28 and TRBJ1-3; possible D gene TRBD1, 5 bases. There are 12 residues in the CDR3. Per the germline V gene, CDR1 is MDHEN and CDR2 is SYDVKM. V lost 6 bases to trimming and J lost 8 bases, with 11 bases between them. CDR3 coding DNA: TGTGCCAGCAGACAGGAGGCGGACACCATATATTTT. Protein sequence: CASRQEADTIYF.

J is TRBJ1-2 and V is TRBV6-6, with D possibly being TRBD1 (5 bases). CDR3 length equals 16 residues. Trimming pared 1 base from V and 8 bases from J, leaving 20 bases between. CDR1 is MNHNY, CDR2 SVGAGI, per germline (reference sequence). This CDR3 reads CASSYWSGREARGYTF. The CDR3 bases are TGTGCCAGCAGTTACTGGTCAGGCAGGGAGGCTCGGGGCTACACCTTC.

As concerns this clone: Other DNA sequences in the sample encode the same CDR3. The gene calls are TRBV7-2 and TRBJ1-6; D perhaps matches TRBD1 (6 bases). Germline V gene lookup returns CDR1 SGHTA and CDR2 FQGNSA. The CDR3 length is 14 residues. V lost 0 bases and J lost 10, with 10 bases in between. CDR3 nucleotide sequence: TGTGCCAGCAGCTTAGCAGGGGGAGCGTCACCCCTCCACTTT. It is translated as CASSLAGGASPLHF.

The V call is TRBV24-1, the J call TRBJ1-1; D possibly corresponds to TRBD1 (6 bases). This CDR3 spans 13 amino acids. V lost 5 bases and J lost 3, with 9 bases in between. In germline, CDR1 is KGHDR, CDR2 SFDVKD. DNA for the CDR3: TGTGCCACCAGTGCTCAGGGGTACACTGAAGCTTTCTTT. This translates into CATSAQGYTEAFF.

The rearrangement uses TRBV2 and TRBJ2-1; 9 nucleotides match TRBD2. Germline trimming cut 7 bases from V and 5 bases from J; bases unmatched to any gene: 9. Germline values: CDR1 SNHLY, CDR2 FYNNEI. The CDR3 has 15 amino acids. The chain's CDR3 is CASISSGGMNNEQFF. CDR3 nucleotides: TGTGCCAGCATCTCAAGCGGGGGGATGAACAATGAGCAGTTCTTC. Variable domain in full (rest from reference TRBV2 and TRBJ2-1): EPEVTQTPSHQVTQMGQEVILRCVPISNHLYFYWYRQILGQKVEFLVSFYNNEISEKSEIFDDQFSVERPDGSNFTLKIRSTKLEDSAMYFCASISSGGMNNEQFFGPGTRLTVL.

CDR3 coding DNA: TGCGCCAGCAGCTTGGACCAGTTTTCCTACGAGCAGTACTTC. This codes for CASSLDQFSYEQYF. The genes are TRBV5-1 and TRBJ2-7; D gene uncertain. The germline V and J ends were trimmed by 0 bases and 1 base, with 8 bases remaining between them. The CDR3 is 14 residues long. The germline V gene has CDR1 SGHRS and CDR2 YFSETQ.

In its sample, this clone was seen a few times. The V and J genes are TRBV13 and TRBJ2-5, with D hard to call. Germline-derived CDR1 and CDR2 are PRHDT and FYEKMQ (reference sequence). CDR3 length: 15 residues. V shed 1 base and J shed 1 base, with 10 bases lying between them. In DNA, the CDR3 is TGTGCCAGCAGCTTAGCCGAAAAGATCCAAGAGACCCAGTACTTC. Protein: CASSLAEKIQETQYF.

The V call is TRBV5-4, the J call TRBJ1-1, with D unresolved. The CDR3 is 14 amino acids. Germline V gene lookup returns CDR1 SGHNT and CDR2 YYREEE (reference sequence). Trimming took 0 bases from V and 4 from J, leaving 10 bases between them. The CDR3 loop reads CASSLASGATEAFF. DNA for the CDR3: TGTGCCAGCAGCTTGGCATCGGGCGCCACTGAAGCTTTCTTT.

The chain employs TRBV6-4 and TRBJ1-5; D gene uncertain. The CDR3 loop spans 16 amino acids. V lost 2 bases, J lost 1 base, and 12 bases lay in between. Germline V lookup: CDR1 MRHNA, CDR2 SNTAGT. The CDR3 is CASSDPQLRSNQPQHF. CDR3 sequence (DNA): TGTGCCAGCAGTGACCCCCAGCTGAGGAGCAATCAGCCCCAGCATTTT.

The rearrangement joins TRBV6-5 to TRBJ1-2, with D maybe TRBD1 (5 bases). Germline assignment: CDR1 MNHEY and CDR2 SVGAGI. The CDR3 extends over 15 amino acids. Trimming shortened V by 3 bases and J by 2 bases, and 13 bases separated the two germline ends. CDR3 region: CASSYDAGRNYGYTF. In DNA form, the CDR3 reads TGTGCCAGCAGTTATGATGCAGGGCGGAACTATGGCTACACCTTC.